A single sample gave rise to the 10 T cell receptor beta chains below, sequenced in a study of beta chain features in type 1 diabetes. Investigators reverse transcribed all isolated RNA, so they sequenced expressed TCRB transcripts. The repertoire was sequenced with immunoSEQ multiplex PCR; TCRdb's copy has only in-frame clones and lacks some. This table holds hundreds of thousands of clones, around 15% found once. Study-wide results and caveats: Type 1 diabetes patients showed a moderate but significant shortening of TCRB CDR3s in all four CD4+ subsets.

These receptors' targets are unknown. Sequencing was performed on naive CD4+ T cells from blood. The origin of the receptors is a young man with type 1 diabetes.

V and J are TRBV7-9 and TRBJ2-7; TRBD2 aligns across 10 bases. This CDR3 has 14 amino acids. J gave up 7 bases and V 6 bases, and 9 bases lay outside the gene matches. Germline V gene data show CDR1 as SEHNR and CDR2 as FQNEAQ (reference sequence). For the CDR3, the DNA is TGTGCCAGCAGTCTCTTAGCGGGAGGAGAGGAGCAGTACTTC. It encodes CASSLLAGGEEQYF.

The CDR3 protein is CAWRTDSQETQYF. The CDR3 bases are TGTGCCTGGAGGACAGACTCCCAAGAGACCCAGTACTTC. The V call is TRBV30, the J call TRBJ2-5, with D perhaps TRBD1 (5 bases). CDR1 is GTSNPN, CDR2 SVGIG, per germline (reference sequence). This CDR3 contains 13 residues. The ends were cut back, 3 bases at V and 1 base at J, with 9 bases in the middle.

This clone has only a few counts. The V and J genes are TRBV6-5 and TRBJ1-1; D is unclear. Germline V gene data show CDR1 as MNHEY and CDR2 as SVGAGI. The CDR3 sequence is 11 residues long. The CDR3 DNA reads as TGTACGAGCCGGGAGAACACTGAAGCTTTCTTT. The encoded protein is CTSRENTEAFF.

This clone was counted between two and nine times. The genes are TRBV10-3 and TRBJ2-7; a possible D gene is TRBD1 (7 bases). Germline V gives CDR1 ENHRY, CDR2 SYGVKD. Trimming removed 6 bases at V and 3 bases at J, with 9 bases between. This CDR3 region has 12 residues. This CDR3 is CAIRRDSYEQYF. The DNA of the CDR3 is TGTGCCATCAGGCGGGACAGCTACGAGCAGTACTTC.

V and J are TRBV2 and TRBJ2-2; D not certain. Looked up from germline, CDR1 is SNHLY and CDR2 is FYNNEI. V lost 3 bases, J lost 0 bases, and 5 bases lay in between. The CDR3 has 14 residues. The CDR3 region has the DNA TGTGCCAGCAGTGAGGGATCGAACACCGGGGAGCTGTTTTTT. Encoded protein: CASSEGSNTGELFF.

This clone was seen a few times. The chain carries TRBV6-6 and TRBJ1-2; perhaps TRBD1 as D (6 bases). The CDR3 sequence is 15 residues long. The V gene's germline CDR1 is MNHNY and CDR2 SVGAGI (reference sequence). The germline V and J ends were trimmed by 3 bases and 4 bases, with 15 bases remaining between them. In nucleotides, the CDR3 is TGTGCCAGCAGTTATCACACCCAGGGGACCTATGGCTACACCTTC. Protein sequence: CASSYHTQGTYGYTF.

This chain connects TRBV5-1 to TRBJ1-4; 8 bases agree with TRBD1. CDR1 and CDR2 from the germline V gene are SGHRS and YFSETQ. This CDR3 is 15 amino acids long. The V gene end was trimmed by 3 bases and the J gene end by 7 bases; junction bases not matched to a gene: 8. This CDR3 reads CASSSTGGQGEKLFF. CDR3 nucleotides: TGCGCCAGCAGCTCCACAGGGGGTCAAGGTGAAAAACTGTTTTTT.

CDR3 DNA: TGCGCCAGCAGCTCCACTAGCCCGACTTCAGATACGCAGTATTTT. Encoded protein: CASSSTSPTSDTQYF. The genes are TRBV5-1 and TRBJ2-3, with TRBD2 as a possible D gene (6 bases). Germline assignment: CDR1 SGHRS and CDR2 YFSETQ. Trimming pared 3 bases from V and 4 bases from J, leaving 15 bases between. CDR3 length: 15 amino acids.

This rearrangement joins TRBV19 to TRBJ2-5; D unclear. With 7 bases removed from V and 13 bases from J, the gap between germline ends came to 25 bases. The CDR3 runs to 14 residues. Looked up from germline, CDR1 is LNHDA and CDR2 is SQIVND (reference sequence). Written as DNA, the CDR3 is TGTGCCAGTAAAACGGACCCACAAACCCAGATGCTGTACTTC. It yields the protein CASKTDPQTQMLYF.

There are a few counts of this clone. The chain uses TRBV7-2 and TRBJ2-6; D gene uncertain. Germline loops: CDR1 SGHTA, CDR2 FQGNSA. Trimming stripped 1 base from V and 0 bases from J, with 7 bases between. The CDR3 runs 16 residues. In nucleotides, the CDR3 is TGTGCCAGCAGCTTAGAACCGAGCTCTGGGGCCAACGTCCTGACTTTC. Amino acid sequence: CASSLEPSSGANVLTF.